The clone carrying this TCR beta chain was counted a few times. The V end was cut by 0 bases, the J end by 2 bases, with 8 bases between. The CDR3 is 15 residues long. Germline lookup yields CDR1 KGHSY and CDR2 FQNENV. A sample-barcoded 5' primer and a J-beta primer mix were used in a second PCR of roughly 7 to 11 cycles. MiXCR, applied by TCRdb to the 5' RACE reads, yields one record per CDR3 protein. Of just over 1 million distinct CDR3 sequences listed, 40% to 45% were seen once; the top ten hold 18%. This specimen comes from a study of blood T cells in healthy people across ages. This chain joins TRBV16 and TRBJ1-5, with D uncertain. Sequenced material: blood. This TCR was sampled from an older woman in good health. In DNA, the CDR3 is TGTGCCAGCAGCCAATCGTACAGCCGCAATCAGCCCCAGCATTTT. It codes for CASSQSYSRNQPQHF.